The 13 T cell receptor beta chains listed next were all sequenced from one sample in a study of T-cell reconstitution after alpha-beta-depleted transplantation in children. Unique molecular identifiers featured in how the TCRbeta library was prepared. TCRdb fed the PCR reads into MiXCR, producing one record per CDR3 protein. The sample contains approximately 800,000 distinct CDR3 sequences, roughly 15% of which appear only once. Here the sequenced sample was PBMCs, mostly from graft donor cells, taken 360 days after TCRalphabeta/CD19-depleted stem cell transplant. The receptors derive from a male patient aged 5 to 17 who had a stem cell transplant for acute lymphoblastic leukemia, so the T cells may come from the graft donor.

V gene TRBV12-3 or TRBV12-4 combines with J gene TRBJ2-4; 7 nucleotides agree with TRBD1. The CDR3 spans 12 residues. V shed 7 bases and J 8 bases; nucleotides not matched to a gene: 5. The CDR3 DNA is TGTGCCAGCACCAAGGGGGCGGACATTCAGTACTTC. Amino acids: CASTKGADIQYF.

The CDR3 here is CATSRDIADSSYEQYF. CDR3 in DNA: TGTGCCACCAGCAGAGATATAGCGGATAGCTCCTACGAGCAGTACTTC. This rearrangement joins TRBV15 to TRBJ2-7, with TRBD2 as a possible D gene (6 bases). CDR3 length equals 16 residues. V was clipped by 0 bases and J by 0 bases, with 12 bases between them. Germline V CDR1 and CDR2: LNHNV, YYDKDF (reference sequence).

This clonotype was seen many times. The chain carries TRBV5-1 and TRBJ1-5; D gene uncertain. CDR1 is SGHRS, CDR2 YFSETQ, per germline. Trimming cost V 0 bases and J 3 bases, with 10 bases left between them. This CDR3 is 15 amino acids long. The CDR3, as DNA: TGCGCCAGCAGCTTGGACGGCGGCAACAATCAGCCCCAGCATTTT. This codes for CASSLDGGNNQPQHF.

The sample holds many counts of this clonotype. This rearrangement joins TRBV5-1 to TRBJ2-7; possible D gene TRBD1, 7 bases. Trimming pared 5 bases from V and 3 bases from J, leaving 12 bases between. This CDR3 has 13 residues. Germline V gene lookup returns CDR1 SGHRS and CDR2 YFSETQ. The CDR3 sequence: CASRAGGFYEQYF. CDR3 in DNA: TGCGCCAGCAGAGCAGGGGGGTTCTACGAGCAGTACTTC.

This clonotype has a handful of counts. V gene TRBV7-2 combines with J gene TRBJ2-3; D gene ambiguous. Trimming took off 4 bases at V and 0 bases at J, with 14 bases between the two ends. Germline CDR1 and CDR2: SGHTA and FQGNSA. The CDR3 sequence is 16 residues long. The CDR3: CASSSCDAASTDTQYF. Written as DNA, the CDR3 is TGTGCCAGCAGCTCGTGCGACGCAGCTAGCACAGATACGCAGTATTTT.

The V and J genes are TRBV12-5 and TRBJ1-5, with D uncertain. In germline, CDR1 is LGHNT, CDR2 FRNRAP. This CDR3 has 12 residues. Trimming shortened V by 1 base and J by 8 bases, and 6 bases separated the two germline ends. The CDR3 bases are TGTGCTAGTGGTTTGGCCGTGGAGCCCCAGCATTTT. It translates to CASGLAVEPQHF.

This clonotype was detected only a few times. In DNA, the CDR3 is TGCGCCAGCAGCTTGGGATCTTTCGGCACCGGGGAGCTGTTTTTT. Protein sequence: CASSLGSFGTGELFF. The chain links TRBV5-1 to TRBJ2-2, with D hard to call. Trimming cost V 0 bases and J 4 bases, with 10 bases left between them. The CDR3 covers 15 residues. The germline CDR1 and CDR2 sequences are SGHRS and YFSETQ.

The CDR3 region is CASRGDRWEENIQYF. CDR3 nucleotides: TGTGCCAGCAGGGGGGACCGCTGGGAGGAAAACATTCAGTACTTC. The chain combines TRBV12-3 or TRBV12-4 with TRBJ2-4; TRBD2 is a possible D gene (6 bases). Trimming pared 6 bases from V and 5 bases from J, leaving 17 bases between. The CDR3 has 15 residues.

This clonotype was seen more than once but under ten times. V usage is TRBV27 and J usage is TRBJ1-1, with D possibly TRBD1 on 5 matching bases. Trimming shortened V by 7 bases and J by 3 bases, and 9 bases separated the two germline ends. The CDR3 loop spans 12 amino acids. The V gene's germline CDR1 is MNHEY and CDR2 SMNVEV (reference sequence). CDR3 in amino acids: CASTGRHTEAFF. For the CDR3, the DNA is TGTGCCAGCACAGGGCGCCACACTGAAGCTTTCTTT.

This clonotype was counted a few times. The chain links TRBV7-6 to TRBJ2-7, with TRBD1 identical over 7 bases. Germline lookup yields CDR1 SGHVS and CDR2 FNYEAQ. The CDR3 loop spans 15 amino acids. The junction had 11 bases not matched to a gene; V was cut back by 4 bases and J by 5 bases. The CDR3 DNA reads as TGTGCCAGCAGCTCTGGATTGACAGGGTCCCACGAGCAGTACTTC. This codes for CASSSGLTGSHEQYF.

The rearrangement links TRBV12-3 or TRBV12-4 to TRBJ1-6; TRBD1 aligns across 9 bases. The J segment lost 9 bases and the V segment lost 10 bases, leaving 4 bases of the junction unmatched. The CDR3 contains 12 residues. The CDR3, as DNA: TGTGCCACCGGGACAGGGAGTTCACCCCTCCACTTT. Translated: CATGTGSSPLHF.

This chain uses TRBV7-9 with TRBJ1-1; 9 bases are shared with TRBD1. The CDR3 has 14 residues. CDR1 and CDR2 (germline): SEHNR, FQNEAQ (reference sequence). J gave up 3 bases and V 5 bases, and 4 bases lay outside the gene matches. For the CDR3, the DNA is TGTGCCAGCAGCCGCAGGACAGGGGACACTGAAGCTTTCTTT. Amino acids: CASSRRTGDTEAFF.

The chain combines TRBV29-1 with TRBJ1-2; 9 bases line up with TRBD1. This CDR3 contains 13 residues. CDR1 SQVTM and CDR2 ANQGSEA come from the germline V gene. The CDR3 protein is CTGQGPSNYGYTF. The CDR3 DNA reads as TGCACCGGACAGGGGCCATCTAACTATGGCTACACCTTC.